These T cell receptor beta chains were read from a single sample in a study of a mutant IDH1 vaccine in newly diagnosed glioma. The repertoire was sequenced with immunoSEQ multiplex PCR; TCRdb's copy has only in-frame clones and lacks some. The table records 50,000 to 70,000 clones, 75% to 90% of them present only once. No antigen has been assigned to these receptors. The starting material was PBMCs, obtained from a glioma patient whose treatment included an IDH1 peptide vaccine. Receptor source: a man aged 35 to 55 with glioma. The CDR3 runs from the conserved cysteine through the conserved F or W. Each record gives: clone size, J gene, D gene, V gene, CDR3 DNA, CDR3 protein. A D gene is named only where the DNA matches it firmly. For some rows the clone size is stated as once, few or many, or as a class when expanded; others skip it.

size: NA; J: TRBJ2-1; D: TRBD2; V: TRBV11-2; DNA: TGTGCCAGCAGCCCCCGACTAGCTGTCGAGGGTGAGCAGTTCTTC; CDR3: CASSPRLAVEGEQFF
size: NA; J: TRBJ1-5; D: NA; V: TRBV29-1; DNA: TGCAGCGTTGAGGGTGGGGCGTATCAGCCCCAGCATTTT; CDR3: CSVEGGAYQPQHF
size: few; J: TRBJ1-1; D: NA; V: TRBV20-1; DNA: TGCAGTGCTAATGAAAGGACTGAAGCTTTCTTT; CDR3: CSANERTEAFF
size: NA; J: TRBJ2-5; D: NA; V: TRBV7-2; DNA: TGTGCCAGCAGCTTAAGGCTAGAGACCCAGTACTTC; CDR3: CASSLRLETQYF
size: NA; J: TRBJ2-5; D: NA; V: TRBV5-1; DNA: TGCGCCAGCAGCTTGGGCCTGGGGGCGGAGGAGACCCAGTACTTC; CDR3: CASSLGLGAEETQYF
size: NA; J: TRBJ1-1; D: NA; V: TRBV19; DNA: TGTGCCAGTAGTCCACGACAGGCCACTGAAGCTTTCTTT; CDR3: CASSPRQATEAFF
size: few; J: TRBJ1-1; D: NA; V: TRBV20-1; DNA: TGCAGTGCTACCCCGAACACTGAAGCTTTCTTT; CDR3: CSATPNTEAFF
size: NA; J: TRBJ2-7; D: NA; V: TRBV25-1; DNA: TGTGCCAGCAGTGAGGGGGACCTCTACGAGCAGTACTTC; CDR3: CASSEGDLYEQYF
size: NA; J: TRBJ1-5; D: NA; V: TRBV6-1; DNA: TGTGCCAGCAGTGAATTCGGGCAGGGGTTCGGTCAGCCCCAGCATTTT; CDR3: CASSEFGQGFGQPQHF
size: NA; J: TRBJ1-4; D: NA; V: TRBV4-1; DNA: TGCGCCAGCAGTCAGTCCCAGGGGTCGACTAATGAAAAACTGTTTTTT; CDR3: CASSQSQGSTNEKLFF
size: NA; J: TRBJ2-7; D: TRBD2; V: TRBV5-1; DNA: TGCGCCAGCAGCCGACTAGCGGGAGGGGCCGAGCAGTACTTC; CDR3: CASSRLAGGAEQYF
size: NA; J: TRBJ2-3; D: NA; V: TRBV11-3; DNA: TGTGCCAGCAGCTTAGGCCCCGCATCTCCAAATACGCAGTATTTT; CDR3: CASSLGPASPNTQYF
size: NA; J: TRBJ2-5; D: NA; V: TRBV7-7; DNA: TGTGCCAGCAGCTTAGGGGCACTACAAGAGACCCAGTACTTC; CDR3: CASSLGALQETQYF
size: few; J: TRBJ1-4; D: NA; V: TRBV5-3; DNA: TGTGCCAGAAGCTTGTACCGGGTTGCTAATGAAAAACTGTTTTTT; CDR3: CARSLYRVANEKLFF
size: NA; J: TRBJ2-6; D: NA; V: TRBV12-5; DNA: TGTGCTAGTGGCCAGGACGACAGGGCCAACGTCCTGACTTTC; CDR3: CASGQDDRANVLTF
size: NA; J: TRBJ2-3; D: TRBD1; V: TRBV7-7; DNA: TGTGCTAGCAGCCCACTAGGGACAGCTAGCACAGATACGCAGTATTTT; CDR3: CASSPLGTASTDTQYF
size: NA; J: TRBJ1-1; D: NA; V: TRBV7-3; DNA: TGTGCCAGCAGCTTAACTGCAGGGGTTGACACTGAAGCTTTCTTT; CDR3: CASSLTAGVDTEAFF
size: NA; J: TRBJ2-1; D: NA; V: TRBV5-4; DNA: TGTGCCAGCAGCTTCCAGGGTGGTAGACAATATAGGAACAATGAGCAGTTCTTC; CDR3: CASSFQGGRQYRNNEQFF
size: NA; J: TRBJ1-2; D: NA; V: TRBV2; DNA: TGTGCCAGCAGTGAAGCAGAAACCTATGGCTACACCTTC; CDR3: CASSEAETYGYTF
size: NA; J: TRBJ2-2; D: NA; V: TRBV12-5; DNA: TGTGCTAGTGGTCCCGGGACGACGAACACCGGGGAGCTGTTTTTT; CDR3: CASGPGTTNTGELFF
size: NA; J: TRBJ2-3; D: NA; V: TRBV4-1; DNA: TGCGCCAGCAGCCAAGATGGGCAGCGCACAGATACGCAGTATTTT; CDR3: CASSQDGQRTDTQYF
size: NA; J: TRBJ2-1; D: NA; V: TRBV29-1; DNA: TGCAGCGTGGACGGACTCTACAATGAGCAGTTCTTC; CDR3: CSVDGLYNEQFF
size: once; J: TRBJ2-1; D: NA; V: TRBV20-1; DNA: TGCAGTGTGGGCTGGGTCAATGAGCAGTTCTTC; CDR3: CSVGWVNEQFF
size: NA; J: TRBJ2-2; D: TRBD2; V: TRBV25-1; DNA: TGTGCCAGCAGTGGACTAGCGGGTAACACCGGGGAGCTGTTTTTT; CDR3: CASSGLAGNTGELFF
size: NA; J: TRBJ2-7; D: TRBD1; V: TRBV6-1; DNA: TGTGCCAGCAGTGAAAGTTGGACAGGGCCTGAGCAGTACTTC; CDR3: CASSESWTGPEQYF
size: NA; J: TRBJ2-2; D: NA; V: TRBV19; DNA: TGTGCCAGTAGTATCGGGACTGCGAACACCGGGGAGCTGTTTTTT; CDR3: CASSIGTANTGELFF
size: NA; J: TRBJ2-7; D: NA; V: TRBV15; DNA: TGTGCCACCAGCAGAGATCGGACAGAGAGCTCCTACGAGCAGTACTTC; CDR3: CATSRDRTESSYEQYF
size: NA; J: TRBJ2-7; D: TRBD2; V: TRBV7-2; DNA: TGTGCCAGCAGCCAGACTAGCGGAAGCTCCTACGAGCAGTACTTC; CDR3: CASSQTSGSSYEQYF
size: NA; J: TRBJ2-5; D: NA; V: TRBV18; DNA: TGTGCCAGCTCACCTCTCGGGGAGACCCAGTACTTC; CDR3: CASSPLGETQYF
size: once; J: TRBJ2-3; D: NA; V: TRBV7-8; DNA: TGTGCCAGCAGCTTAGTAATGGCGGGACTAGATACGCAGTATTTT; CDR3: CASSLVMAGLDTQYF
size: NA; J: TRBJ1-3; D: NA; V: TRBV5-6; DNA: TGTGCCAGCAGCTTGGCGGAGGGTTACGTCTCTGGAAACACCATATATTTT; CDR3: CASSLAEGYVSGNTIYF
size: NA; J: TRBJ1-5; D: NA; V: TRBV19; DNA: TGTGCCAGTAGTAGAGGGGGGACGGGGAATCAGCCCCAGCATTTT; CDR3: CASSRGGTGNQPQHF
size: NA; J: TRBJ2-1; D: NA; V: TRBV7-2; DNA: TGTGCCAGCAGCTTAACTGCGGAAGAGAGTGAGCAGTTCTTC; CDR3: CASSLTAEESEQFF
size: NA; J: TRBJ2-4; D: NA; V: TRBV19; DNA: TGTGCCAGTAGCCCCTTCGCGGGGATCGCCAAAAACATTCAGTACTTC; CDR3: CASSPFAGIAKNIQYF
size: NA; J: TRBJ2-7; D: NA; V: TRBV19; DNA: TGTGCCACCTTAACAGGGAACGGTTACGAGCAGTACTTC; CDR3: CATLTGNGYEQYF
size: NA; J: TRBJ1-2; D: NA; V: TRBV25-1; DNA: TGTGCCAGCAGTGAATGGAGGGCGCAGGGTAACTATGGCTACACCTTC; CDR3: CASSEWRAQGNYGYTF
size: NA; J: TRBJ1-1; D: NA; V: TRBV27; DNA: TGTGCCAGCAGTTTATCGAGTGCGAACACTGAAGCTTTCTTT; CDR3: CASSLSSANTEAFF
size: few; J: TRBJ2-7; D: TRBD2; V: TRBV10-3; DNA: TGTGCCATCAGTGAGTCGACTAGCTCCCCCTACGAGCAGTACTTC; CDR3: CAISESTSSPYEQYF
size: NA; J: TRBJ1-2; D: NA; V: TRBV6-1; DNA: TGTGCCAGCAGTGAAAGAGTTGGCTACACCTTC; CDR3: CASSERVGYTF
size: NA; J: TRBJ1-5; D: NA; V: TRBV19; DNA: TGTGCCAGTAGTGACCCAGGGATCGATCAGCCCCAGCATTTT; CDR3: CASSDPGIDQPQHF
size: NA; J: TRBJ2-2; D: NA; V: TRBV7-2; DNA: TGTGCCAGCAGCTCCGCGGCTCACGGGGAGCTGTTTTTT; CDR3: CASSSAAHGELFF
size: NA; J: TRBJ1-4; D: TRBD1; V: TRBV9; DNA: TGTGCCAGCAGCGACCTAGCGGGACAGGCTAATGAAAAACTGTTTTTT; CDR3: CASSDLAGQANEKLFF
size: NA; J: TRBJ2-1; D: TRBD2; V: TRBV5-1; DNA: TGCGCCAGCAGTGGTCTAGCGGGAGTGAATGAGCAGTTCTTC; CDR3: CASSGLAGVNEQFF
size: NA; J: TRBJ2-1; D: NA; V: TRBV19; DNA: TGTGCCAGTAGTTTACCGCAGTGGAATGAGCAGTTCTTC; CDR3: CASSLPQWNEQFF
size: NA; J: TRBJ2-7; D: NA; V: TRBV4-1; DNA: TGCGCCAGCAGCCAACCTAGCTTGACTTCCTACGAGCAGTACTTC; CDR3: CASSQPSLTSYEQYF
size: NA; J: TRBJ2-2; D: NA; V: TRBV6-6; DNA: TGTGCCAGTTATGGCGGGGAGCTGTTTTTT; CDR3: CASYGGELFF
size: NA; J: TRBJ2-7; D: NA; V: TRBV6-6; DNA: TGTGCCAGCAGTCCGGCGTTTGAGCGGACCTACGAGCAGTACTTC; CDR3: CASSPAFERTYEQYF
size: few; J: TRBJ2-1; D: NA; V: TRBV6-5; DNA: TGTGCCAGCAGTTACTCGGGCGTCAGCTCCTACAATGAGCAGTTCTTC; CDR3: CASSYSGVSSYNEQFF
size: NA; J: TRBJ1-2; D: NA; V: TRBV6-5; DNA: TGTGGCTCCAGAGATGGATATGGCTACACCTTC; CDR3: CGSRDGYGYTF
size: NA; J: TRBJ2-3; D: NA; V: TRBV4-3; DNA: TGCGCCAGCAGCCACGACAGGAATAGGGCAGATACGCAGTATTTT; CDR3: CASSHDRNRADTQYF
size: NA; J: TRBJ1-1; D: TRBD1; V: TRBV6-5; DNA: TGTGCCAGCAGCCCCGGGACAGGTTCCGGCACTGAAGCTTTCTTT; CDR3: CASSPGTGSGTEAFF
size: NA; J: TRBJ2-5; D: TRBD2; V: TRBV6-6; DNA: TGTGCCAGCAGTTACCCTAAGCGGGAGAAAGAGACCCAGTACTTC; CDR3: CASSYPKREKETQYF
size: NA; J: TRBJ1-2; D: TRBD1; V: TRBV28; DNA: TGTGCCAGCAGCTCGGGGGGGACAGGGTTCAGCCCCTACTCTCGTGGCTACACCTTC; CDR3: CASSSGGTGFSPYSRGYTF
size: NA; J: TRBJ2-5; D: NA; V: TRBV12-5; DNA: TGTGCTAGTGGTCGCACGACAGCCCAAGAGACCCAGTACTTC; CDR3: CASGRTTAQETQYF
size: NA; J: TRBJ1-4; D: NA; V: TRBV19; DNA: TGTGCCAGTAGGAGATCTAATGAAAAACTGTTTTTT; CDR3: CASRRSNEKLFF
size: NA; J: TRBJ2-5; D: TRBD2; V: TRBV4-1; DNA: TGCGCCAGCAGCCAATATCAGGGCAGGGAGGGGACCCAGTACTTC; CDR3: CASSQYQGREGTQYF
size: once; J: TRBJ2-5; D: NA; V: TRBV4-1; DNA: TGCGCCAGCAGCCAGCCAAAGAGTGCGGAGACCCAGTACTTC; CDR3: CASSQPKSAETQYF
size: NA; J: TRBJ2-1; D: NA; V: TRBV10-3; DNA: TGTGCCATCAGCCCCCCCGGCATCGATGAGCAGTTCTTC; CDR3: CAISPPGIDEQFF
size: NA; J: TRBJ2-7; D: TRBD1; V: TRBV9; DNA: TGTGCCAGCAGGTGGGGGACAGCTTACTACGAGCAGTACTTC; CDR3: CASRWGTAYYEQYF
size: NA; J: TRBJ2-1; D: TRBD2; V: TRBV6-5; DNA: TGTGCCAGCAGTTGGACTAGCGGGAGAGGCTATGAGCAGTTCTTC; CDR3: CASSWTSGRGYEQFF